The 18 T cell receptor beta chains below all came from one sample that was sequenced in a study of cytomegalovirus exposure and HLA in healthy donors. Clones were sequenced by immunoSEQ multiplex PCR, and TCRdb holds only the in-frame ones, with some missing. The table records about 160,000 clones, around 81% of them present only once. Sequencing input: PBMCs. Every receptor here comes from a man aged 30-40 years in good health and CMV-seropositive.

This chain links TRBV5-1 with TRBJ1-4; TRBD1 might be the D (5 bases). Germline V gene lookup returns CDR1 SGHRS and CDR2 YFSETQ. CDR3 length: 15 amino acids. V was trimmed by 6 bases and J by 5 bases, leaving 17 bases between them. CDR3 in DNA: TGCGCCAGCAACCGGGGGGGAACCTCGAATGAAAAACTGTTTTTT. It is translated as CASNRGGTSNEKLFF.

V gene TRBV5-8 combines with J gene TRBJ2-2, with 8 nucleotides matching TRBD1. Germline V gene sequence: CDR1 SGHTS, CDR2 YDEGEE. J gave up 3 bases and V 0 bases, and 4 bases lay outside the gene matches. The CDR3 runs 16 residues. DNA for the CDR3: TGTGCCAGCAGCTTGGTGGACAGGGTTTACACCGGGGAGCTGTTTTTT. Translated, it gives CASSLVDRVYTGELFF.

CDR3 nucleotide sequence: TGTGCCTGGAGTGGGGCCGGGGGGACCCAGTACTTC. Its protein is CAWSGAGGTQYF. The V call is TRBV30, the J call TRBJ2-5; tentative D call: TRBD2 (6 bases). V lost 1 base to trimming and J lost 7 bases, with 10 bases between them. The CDR3 contains 12 residues. Germline CDR1 is GTSNPN and CDR2 is SVGIG (reference sequence).

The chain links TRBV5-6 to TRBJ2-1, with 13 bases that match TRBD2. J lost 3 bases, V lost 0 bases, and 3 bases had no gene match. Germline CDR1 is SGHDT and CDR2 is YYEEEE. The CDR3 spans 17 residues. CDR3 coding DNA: TGTGCCAGCAGCTTGGGACTAGCGGGGGGCCTCTACAATGAGCAGTTCTTC. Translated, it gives CASSLGLAGGLYNEQFF.

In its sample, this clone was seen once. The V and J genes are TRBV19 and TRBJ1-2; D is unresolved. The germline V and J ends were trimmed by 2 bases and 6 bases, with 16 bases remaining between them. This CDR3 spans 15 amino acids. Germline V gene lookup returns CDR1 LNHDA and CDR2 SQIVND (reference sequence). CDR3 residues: CASSITLIIQDGYTF. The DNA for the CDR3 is TGTGCCAGTAGTATAACCTTAATAATCCAGGATGGCTACACCTTC. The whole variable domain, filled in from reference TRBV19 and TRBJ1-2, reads DGGITQSPKYLFRKEGQNVTLSCEQNLNHDAMYWYRQDPGQGLRLIYYSQIVNDFQKGDIAEGYSVSREKKESFPLTVTSAQKNPTAFYLCASSITLIIQDGYTFGSGTRLTVV.

The CDR3 is CASSLAGQAVVGTDTQYF. CDR3 sequence (DNA): TGCGCCAGCAGCTTGGCGGGACAGGCGGTCGTCGGCACAGATACGCAGTATTTT. J is TRBJ2-3 and V is TRBV5-1, with 8 bases matching TRBD1. The V and J ends lost 0 bases and 1 base, in that order; junction bases with no gene match: 10. CDR3 size: 18 residues. Germline CDR1 and CDR2: SGHRS and YFSETQ.

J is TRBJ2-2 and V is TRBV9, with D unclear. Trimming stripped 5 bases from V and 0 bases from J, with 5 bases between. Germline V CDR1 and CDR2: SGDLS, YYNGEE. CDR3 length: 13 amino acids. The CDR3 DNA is TGTGCCAGCAGATTAGCGAACACCGGGGAGCTGTTTTTT. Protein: CASRLANTGELFF. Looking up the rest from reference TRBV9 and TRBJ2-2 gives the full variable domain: DSGVTQTPKHLITATGQRVTLRCSPRSGDLSVYWYQQSLDQGLQFLIQYYNGEERAKGNILERFSAQQFPDLHSELNLSSLELGDSALYFCASRLANTGELFFGEGSRLTVL.

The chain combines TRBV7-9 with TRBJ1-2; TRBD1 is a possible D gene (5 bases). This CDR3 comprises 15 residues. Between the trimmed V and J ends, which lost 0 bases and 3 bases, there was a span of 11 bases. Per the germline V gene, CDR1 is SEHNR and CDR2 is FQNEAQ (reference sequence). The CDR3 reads CASSLALPGDYGYTF. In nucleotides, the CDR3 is TGTGCCAGCAGCTTAGCGCTCCCGGGGGACTATGGCTACACCTTC. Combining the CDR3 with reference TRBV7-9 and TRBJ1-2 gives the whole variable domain DTGVSQNPRHKITKRGQNVTFRCDPISEHNRLYWYRQTLGQGPEFLTYFQNEAQLEKSRLLSDRFSAERPKGSFSTLEIQRTEQGDSAMYLCASSLALPGDYGYTFGSGTRLTVV.

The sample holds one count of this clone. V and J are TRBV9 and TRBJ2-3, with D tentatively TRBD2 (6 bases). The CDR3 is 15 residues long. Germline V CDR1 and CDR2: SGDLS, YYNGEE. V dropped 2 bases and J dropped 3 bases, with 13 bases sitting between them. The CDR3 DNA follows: TGTGCCAGCAGCGTGGTAGCGGCGATGACAGATACGCAGTATTTT. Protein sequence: CASSVVAAMTDTQYF.

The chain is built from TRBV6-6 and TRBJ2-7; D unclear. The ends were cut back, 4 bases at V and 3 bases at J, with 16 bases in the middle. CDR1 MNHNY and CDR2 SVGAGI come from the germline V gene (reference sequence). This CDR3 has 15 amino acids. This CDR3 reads CASSSNPPRSYEQYF. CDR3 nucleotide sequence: TGTGCCAGCAGTTCCAACCCCCCTCGGAGCTACGAGCAGTACTTC.

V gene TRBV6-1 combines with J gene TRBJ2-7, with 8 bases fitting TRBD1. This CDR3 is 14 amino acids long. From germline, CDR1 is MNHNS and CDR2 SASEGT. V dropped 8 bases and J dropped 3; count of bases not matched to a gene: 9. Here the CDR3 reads CASVLQGVGYEQYF. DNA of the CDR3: TGTGCCAGCGTGTTACAGGGGGTAGGCTACGAGCAGTACTTC.

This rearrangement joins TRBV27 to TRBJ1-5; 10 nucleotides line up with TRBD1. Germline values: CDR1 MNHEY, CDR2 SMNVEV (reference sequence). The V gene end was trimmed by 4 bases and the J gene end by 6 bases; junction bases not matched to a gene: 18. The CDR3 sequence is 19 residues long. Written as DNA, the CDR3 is TGTGCCAGCAGTTCACCCCCCGGGACAGGGGATCGAGGAGGTCAGCCCCAGCATTTT. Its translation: CASSSPPGTGDRGGQPQHF.

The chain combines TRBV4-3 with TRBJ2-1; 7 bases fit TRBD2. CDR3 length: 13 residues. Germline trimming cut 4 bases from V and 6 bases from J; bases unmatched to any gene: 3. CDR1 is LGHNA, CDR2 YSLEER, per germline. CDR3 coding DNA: TGCGCCAGCAGCCCAAGCGGGATCAATGAGCAGTTCTTC. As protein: CASSPSGINEQFF.

This CDR3 is CASSQSGGANYGYTF. The CDR3 DNA is TGTGCCAGCAGCCAAAGTGGCGGAGCTAACTATGGCTACACCTTC. The V gene is TRBV4-2, the J gene TRBJ1-2; no reliable D call. Germline V CDR1 and CDR2: LGHNA, YNFKEQ. V lost 2 bases and J lost 0, with 10 bases in between. This CDR3 comprises 15 residues.

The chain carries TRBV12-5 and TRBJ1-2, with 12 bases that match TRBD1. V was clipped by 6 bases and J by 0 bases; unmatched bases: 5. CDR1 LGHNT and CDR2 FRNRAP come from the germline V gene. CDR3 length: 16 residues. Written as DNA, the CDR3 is TGTGCTAGTGGCCGGGGACAGGGGGCGCCTAACTATGGCTACACCTTC. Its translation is CASGRGQGAPNYGYTF.

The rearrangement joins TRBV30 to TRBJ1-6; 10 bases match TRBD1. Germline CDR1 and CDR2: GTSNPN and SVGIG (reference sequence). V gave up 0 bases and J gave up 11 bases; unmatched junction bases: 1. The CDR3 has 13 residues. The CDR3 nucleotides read TGTGCCTGGAGTGTGGGACAGGGGACACCCCTCCACTTT. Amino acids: CAWSVGQGTPLHF.

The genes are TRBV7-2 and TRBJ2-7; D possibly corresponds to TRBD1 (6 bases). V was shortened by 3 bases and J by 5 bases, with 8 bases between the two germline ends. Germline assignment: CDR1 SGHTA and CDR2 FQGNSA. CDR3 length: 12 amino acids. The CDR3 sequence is CASSLTGHEQYF. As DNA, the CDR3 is TGTGCCAGCAGCTTGACAGGACACGAGCAGTACTTC.

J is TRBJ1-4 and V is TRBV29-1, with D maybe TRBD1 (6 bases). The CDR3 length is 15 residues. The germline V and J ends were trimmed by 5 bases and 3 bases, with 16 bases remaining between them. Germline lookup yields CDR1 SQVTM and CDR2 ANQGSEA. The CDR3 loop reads CSVSVRGAPNEKLFF. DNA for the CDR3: TGCAGCGTTTCAGTCAGGGGCGCACCTAATGAAAAACTGTTTTTT.